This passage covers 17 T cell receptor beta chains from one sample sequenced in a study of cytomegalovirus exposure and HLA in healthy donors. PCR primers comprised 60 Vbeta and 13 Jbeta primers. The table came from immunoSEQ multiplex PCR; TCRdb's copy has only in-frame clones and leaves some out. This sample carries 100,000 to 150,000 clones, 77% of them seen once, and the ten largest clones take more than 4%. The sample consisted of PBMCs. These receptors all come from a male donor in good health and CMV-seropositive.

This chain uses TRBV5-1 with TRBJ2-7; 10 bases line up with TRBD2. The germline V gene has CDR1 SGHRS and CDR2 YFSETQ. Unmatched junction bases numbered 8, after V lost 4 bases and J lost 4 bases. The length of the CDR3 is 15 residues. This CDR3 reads CASSRGLAENYEQYF. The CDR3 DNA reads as TGCGCCAGCAGCCGCGGACTAGCGGAAAATTACGAGCAGTACTTC.

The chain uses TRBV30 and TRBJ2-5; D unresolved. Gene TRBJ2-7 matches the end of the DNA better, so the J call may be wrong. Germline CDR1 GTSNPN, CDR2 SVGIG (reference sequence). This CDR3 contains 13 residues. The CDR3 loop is CAFSTKQDYEQYF. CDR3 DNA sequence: TGTGCCTTTTCGACAAAGCAGGACTACGAGCAGTACTTC.

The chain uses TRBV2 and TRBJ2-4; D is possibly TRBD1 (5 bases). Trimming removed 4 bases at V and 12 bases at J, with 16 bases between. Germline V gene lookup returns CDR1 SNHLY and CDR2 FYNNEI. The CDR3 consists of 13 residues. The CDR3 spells CASSADLGDSQYF. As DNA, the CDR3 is TGTGCCAGCAGTGCCGACTTGGGCGACAGTCAGTACTTC.

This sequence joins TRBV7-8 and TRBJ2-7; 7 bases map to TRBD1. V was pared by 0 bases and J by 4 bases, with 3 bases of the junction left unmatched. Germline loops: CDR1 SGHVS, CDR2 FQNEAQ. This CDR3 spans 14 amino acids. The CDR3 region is CASSLAGGGYEQYF. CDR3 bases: TGTGCCAGCAGCTTAGCAGGGGGCGGGTACGAGCAGTACTTC.

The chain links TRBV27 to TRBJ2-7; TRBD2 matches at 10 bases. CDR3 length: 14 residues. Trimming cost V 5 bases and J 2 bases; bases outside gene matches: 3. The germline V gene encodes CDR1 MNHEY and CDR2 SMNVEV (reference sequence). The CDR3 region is CASSVLAGTYEQYF. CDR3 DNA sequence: TGTGCCAGCAGTGTACTAGCGGGGACCTACGAGCAGTACTTC.

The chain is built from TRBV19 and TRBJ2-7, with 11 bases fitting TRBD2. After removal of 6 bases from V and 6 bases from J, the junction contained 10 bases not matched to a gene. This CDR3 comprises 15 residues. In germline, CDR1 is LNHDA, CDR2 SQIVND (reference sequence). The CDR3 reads CASSPSSGGTGEQYF. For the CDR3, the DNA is TGTGCCAGTAGCCCCTCTAGCGGGGGGACTGGCGAGCAGTACTTC.

The CDR3 is CASSLLWRVSSGANVLTF. CDR3 in DNA: TGTGCCAGCAGCTTGCTGTGGAGGGTAAGCTCTGGGGCCAACGTCCTGACTTTC. The chain joins TRBV5-5 to TRBJ2-6, with a weak D call TRBD2 (6 bases). The CDR3 loop spans 18 amino acids. The germline gives CDR1 SGHKS, CDR2 YYEKEE (reference sequence). The ends were cut back, 1 base at V and 0 bases at J, with 14 bases in the middle.

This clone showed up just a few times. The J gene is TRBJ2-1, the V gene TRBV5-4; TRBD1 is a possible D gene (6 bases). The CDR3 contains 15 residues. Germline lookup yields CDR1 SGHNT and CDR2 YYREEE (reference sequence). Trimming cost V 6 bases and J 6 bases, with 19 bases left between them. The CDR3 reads CASKQTQGSPNEQFF. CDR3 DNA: TGTGCCAGCAAACAAACACAGGGATCCCCCAATGAGCAGTTCTTC. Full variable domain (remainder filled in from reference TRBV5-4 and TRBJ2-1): ETGVTQSPTHLIKTRGQQVTLRCSSQSGHNTVSWYQQALGQGPQFIFQYYREEENGRGNFPPRFSGLQFPNYSSELNVNALELDDSALYLCASKQTQGSPNEQFFGPGTRLTVL.

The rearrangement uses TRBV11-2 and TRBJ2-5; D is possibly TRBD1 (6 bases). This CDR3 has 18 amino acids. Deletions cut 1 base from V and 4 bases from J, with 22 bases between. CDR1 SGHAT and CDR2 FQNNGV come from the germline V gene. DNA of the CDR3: TGTGCCAGCAGCTTAGTACCGTTGTCAGGGGAAAGTAGAGAGACCCAGTACTTC. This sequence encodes CASSLVPLSGESRETQYF.

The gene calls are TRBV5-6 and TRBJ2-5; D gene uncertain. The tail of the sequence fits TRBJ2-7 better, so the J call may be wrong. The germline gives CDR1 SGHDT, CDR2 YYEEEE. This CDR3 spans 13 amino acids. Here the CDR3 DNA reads TGTGCCAGCAGCTTTCACAGCCCCTACGAGCAGTACTTC. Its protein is CASSFHSPYEQYF.

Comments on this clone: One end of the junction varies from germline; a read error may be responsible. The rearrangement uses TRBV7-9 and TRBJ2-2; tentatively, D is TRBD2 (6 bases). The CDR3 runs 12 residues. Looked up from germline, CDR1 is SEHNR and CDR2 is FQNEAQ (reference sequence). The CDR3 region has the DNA TGTTCCAGCAGCTTGGGAGGCCGGGAGCTGTTTTTT. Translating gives CSSSLGGRELFF.

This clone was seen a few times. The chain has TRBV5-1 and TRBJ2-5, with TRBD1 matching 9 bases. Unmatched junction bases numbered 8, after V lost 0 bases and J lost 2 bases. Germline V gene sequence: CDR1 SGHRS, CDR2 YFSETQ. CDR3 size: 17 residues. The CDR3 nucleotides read TGCGCCAGCAGCTTGGGGGGGACAGGGTTTTCGCAAGAGACCCAGTACTTC. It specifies CASSLGGTGFSQETQYF.

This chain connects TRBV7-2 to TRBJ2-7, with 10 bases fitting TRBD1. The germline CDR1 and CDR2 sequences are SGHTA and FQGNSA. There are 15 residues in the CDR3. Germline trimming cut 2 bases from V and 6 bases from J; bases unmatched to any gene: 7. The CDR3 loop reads CASSLSRDRGGEQYF. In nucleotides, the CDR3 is TGTGCCAGCAGCTTAAGTAGGGACAGGGGAGGCGAGCAGTACTTC. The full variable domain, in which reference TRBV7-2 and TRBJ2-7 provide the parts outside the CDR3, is GAGVSQSPSNKVTEKGKDVELRCDPISGHTALYWYRQSLGQGLEFLIYFQGNSAPDKSGLPSDRFSAERTGGSVSTLTIQRTQQEDSAVYLCASSLSRDRGGEQYFGPGTRLTVT.

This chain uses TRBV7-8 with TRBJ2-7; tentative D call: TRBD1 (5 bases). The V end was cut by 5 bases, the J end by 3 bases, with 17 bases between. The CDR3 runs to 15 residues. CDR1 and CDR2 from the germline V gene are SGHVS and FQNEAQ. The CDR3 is CASSPSRVRDYEQYF. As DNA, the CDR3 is TGTGCCAGCAGCCCCAGCAGGGTCCGAGACTACGAGCAGTACTTC.

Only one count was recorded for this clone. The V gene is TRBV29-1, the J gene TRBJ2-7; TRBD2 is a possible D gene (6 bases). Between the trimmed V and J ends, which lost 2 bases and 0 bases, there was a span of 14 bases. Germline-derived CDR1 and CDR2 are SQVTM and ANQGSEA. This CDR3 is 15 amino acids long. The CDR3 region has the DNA TGCAGCGTTGAATTCGGGATCGGGGGCTCCTACGAGCAGTACTTC. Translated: CSVEFGIGGSYEQYF.

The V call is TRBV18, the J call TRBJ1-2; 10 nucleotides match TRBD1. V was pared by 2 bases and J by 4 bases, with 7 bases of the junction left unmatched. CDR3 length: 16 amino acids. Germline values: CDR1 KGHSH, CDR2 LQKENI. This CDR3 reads CASSPKGTGETYGYTF. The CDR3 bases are TGTGCCAGCTCACCAAAAGGGACAGGGGAAACCTATGGCTACACCTTC.

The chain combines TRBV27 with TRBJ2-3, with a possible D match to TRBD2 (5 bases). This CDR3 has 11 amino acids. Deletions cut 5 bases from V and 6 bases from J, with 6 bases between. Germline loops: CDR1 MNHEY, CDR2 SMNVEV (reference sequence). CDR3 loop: CASSAGDTQYF. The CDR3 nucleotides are TGTGCCAGCAGTGCGGGCGATACGCAGTATTTT.